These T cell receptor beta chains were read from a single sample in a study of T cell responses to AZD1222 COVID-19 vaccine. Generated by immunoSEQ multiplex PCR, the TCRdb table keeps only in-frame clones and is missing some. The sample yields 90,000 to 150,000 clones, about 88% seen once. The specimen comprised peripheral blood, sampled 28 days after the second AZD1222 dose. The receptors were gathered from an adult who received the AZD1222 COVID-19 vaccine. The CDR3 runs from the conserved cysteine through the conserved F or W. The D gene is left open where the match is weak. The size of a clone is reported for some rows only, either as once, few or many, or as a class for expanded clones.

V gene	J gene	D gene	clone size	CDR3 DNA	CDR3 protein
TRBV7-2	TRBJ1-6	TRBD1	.	TGTGCCAGCAGCTTAGTTGTAGGTCGGGACAGGGTTTCACCCCTCCACTTT	CASSLVVGRDRVSPLHF
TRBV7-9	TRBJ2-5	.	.	TGTGCCAGCAGCTTGGTGGCAGGGGTGTTCCAAGAGACCCAGTACTTC	CASSLVAGVFQETQYF
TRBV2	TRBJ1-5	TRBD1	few	TGTGCCAGCGGCCTGACAGGGAATCAGCCCCAGCATTTT	CASGLTGNQPQHF
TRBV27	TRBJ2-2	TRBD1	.	TGTGCCAGCAGTCTTCCGGGACAGTACCTCACCGGGGAGCTGTTTTTT	CASSLPGQYLTGELFF
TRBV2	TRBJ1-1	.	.	TGTGCCAGCAGTGGGCTTAGCGGCACTGAAGCTTTCTTT	CASSGLSGTEAFF
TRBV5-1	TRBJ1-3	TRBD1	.	TGCGCCAGCAGCCCGGACAGGGGTGGAAACACCATATATTTT	CASSPDRGGNTIYF
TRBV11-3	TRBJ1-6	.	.	TGTGCCATTCCCCCCGGGGTCCCCTATAATTCACCCCTCCACTTT	CAIPPGVPYNSPLHF
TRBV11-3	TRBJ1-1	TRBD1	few	TGTGCCAGCAGCTTCCACGGACAGGGGAACACTGAAGCTTTCTTT	CASSFHGQGNTEAFF
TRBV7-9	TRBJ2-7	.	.	TGTGCCAGCAGACCCGGGGCCGCCTACGAGCAGTACTTC	CASRPGAAYEQYF
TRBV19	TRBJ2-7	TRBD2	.	TGTGCCAGTAGTATCTCTGGGACTAGCGGGGGCTACGAGCAGTACTTC	CASSISGTSGGYEQYF
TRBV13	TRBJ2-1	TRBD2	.	TGTGCCAGCAGGCCGCGGAGGGGCGGGAGTAAAGAGCAGTTCTTC	CASRPRRGGSKEQFF
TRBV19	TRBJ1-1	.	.	TGTGCCAGTAGTCCTCGATTAACAGGGAATTCTGCAGCTTTCTTT	CASSPRLTGNSAAFF
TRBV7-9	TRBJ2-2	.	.	TGTGCCAGCAGCCCGAGTCTTAGTAGCGCCGGGGAGCTGTTTTTT	CASSPSLSSAGELFF
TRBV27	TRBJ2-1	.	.	TGTGCCGCGGGGCCTTTGCAGTTCTTC	CAAGPLQFF
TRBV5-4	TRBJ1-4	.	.	TGTGCCAGCAGCTTGGACCCGACAGCTAATGAAAAACTGTTTTTT	CASSLDPTANEKLFF
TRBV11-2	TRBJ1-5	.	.	TGTGCCAGCAGCCGGACCCTTAGCAATCAGCCCCAGCATTTT	CASSRTLSNQPQHF
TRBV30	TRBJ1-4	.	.	TGTGCCTGGAGTGGTTCCATGGACGGGAAACTGTTTTTT	CAWSGSMDGKLFF
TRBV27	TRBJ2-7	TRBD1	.	TGTGCCAGCAGTTTCTACAGGGGGGCGTCCTACGAGCAGTACTTC	CASSFYRGASYEQYF
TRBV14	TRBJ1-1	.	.	TGTGCCAGCAGCCCTTCGACTATGAACACTGAAGCTTTCTTT	CASSPSTMNTEAFF
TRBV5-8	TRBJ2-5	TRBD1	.	TGTGCCAGCAGCCCAGGGACAGGGTATGAGACCCAGTACTTC	CASSPGTGYETQYF
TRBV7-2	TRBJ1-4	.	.	TGTGCCAGCAGCTTAGTTGCGGATGAAAAACTGTTTTTT	CASSLVADEKLFF
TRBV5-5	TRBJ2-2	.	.	TGTGCCAGCAGCTTGGAGACGGGGGCGCTCACCGGGGAGCTGTTTTTT	CASSLETGALTGELFF
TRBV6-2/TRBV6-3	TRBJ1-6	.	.	TGTGCCAGCAGCACCCCGGGGGGTCGCGCACCCCTCCACTTT	CASSTPGGRAPLHF
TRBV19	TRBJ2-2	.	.	TGTGCCAGTAGTAGATCGGGGACCAAGGACGGGGAGCTGTTTTTT	CASSRSGTKDGELFF
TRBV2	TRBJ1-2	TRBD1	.	TGTGCCAGCCGGACCGGTACAGGGGCCATGCTGCCATATGGCTACACCTTC	CASRTGTGAMLPYGYTF
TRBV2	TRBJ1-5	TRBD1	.	TGTGCCAGCAGTGGAGAGATTGGGACAGGGGGTTTACGCAATCAGCCCCAGCATTTT	CASSGEIGTGGLRNQPQHF
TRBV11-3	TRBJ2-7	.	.	TGTGCCAGCAGCTTAGATGGGCGGAGCTCCTACGAGCAGTACTTC	CASSLDGRSSYEQYF
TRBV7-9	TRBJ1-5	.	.	TGTGCCAGCAGCCCGGGGGAGGGGCAGGGGTATTCTCAGCCCCAGCATTTT	CASSPGEGQGYSQPQHF
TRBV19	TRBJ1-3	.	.	TGTGCCAGCCGAATGGACGGCGAAAACTCTGGAAACACCATATATTTT	CASRMDGENSGNTIYF
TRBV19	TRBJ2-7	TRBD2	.	TGTGCCAGTAGTATTAGCGGGACTAGCACTTACGAGCAGTACTTC	CASSISGTSTYEQYF
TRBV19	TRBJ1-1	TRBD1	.	TGTGCCAGTATGTTCCGGGACAGGGTTAACACTGAAGCTTTCTTT	CASMFRDRVNTEAFF
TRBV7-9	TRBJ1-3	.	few	TGTGCCAGCAGCTTAGCTGGGTATGAATCTGGAAACACCATATATTTT	CASSLAGYESGNTIYF
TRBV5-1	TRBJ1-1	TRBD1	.	TGCGCCAGCAGTCTAGGGACAGCAAACACTGAAGCTTTCTTT	CASSLGTANTEAFF
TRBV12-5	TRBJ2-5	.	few	TGTGCTAGTGGTTCTTCCTCACAGGGAAAGGGGGGGACCCAGTACTTC	CASGSSSQGKGGTQYF
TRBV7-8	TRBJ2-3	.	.	TGTGCCAGCAGCACCCGGACAGCAGGAGGAGATACGCAGTATTTT	CASSTRTAGGDTQYF
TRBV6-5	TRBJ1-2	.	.	TGTGGCTCGGGGGCAGGCTATGGCTACACCTTC	CGSGAGYGYTF
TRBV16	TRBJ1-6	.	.	TGTGCCAGCAGCCAACAGGGCATGAATCGATCACCCCTCCACTTT	CASSQQGMNRSPLHF
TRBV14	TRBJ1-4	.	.	TGTGCCAGCAGCCACTTCGACAGGAACCTCCGTGAAAAACTGTTTTTT	CASSHFDRNLREKLFF
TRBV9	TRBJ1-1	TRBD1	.	TGTGCCAGCAGTTACTCAGGGGGCGTAAGGACTGAAGCTTTCTTT	CASSYSGGVRTEAFF
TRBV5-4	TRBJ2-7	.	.	TGTGCCAGCCAGCTTAATAGGGACGTTCTCGAGCAGTACTTC	CASQLNRDVLEQYF